The 21 T cell receptor beta chains below come from one sample, sequenced in a study of T cells in Graves' hyperthyroidism and ophthalmopathy. Authors of the study amplified TCR beta CDR3 regions from RNA transcripts. HTBI primers were used for first-round RT-PCR of the TCR CDR3. TCRdb itself ran the multiplex PCR reads through MiXCR, one entry per CDR3 protein. The data hold more than 150,000 distinct CDR3 sequences, with over 15% observed a single time. Material for sequencing was blood. Every receptor here comes from a woman aged 45 to 65 with Graves' hyperthyroidism.

In this sample, this clonotype turned up a few times. V usage is TRBV6-5 and J usage is TRBJ2-7; the D is unclear. The CDR3 loop spans 14 amino acids. Germline V lookup: CDR1 MNHEY, CDR2 SVGAGI. The ends were cut back, 0 bases at V and 3 bases at J, with 9 bases in the middle. The CDR3 nucleotides read TGTGCCAGCAGTTACTCGTCAACAAGCTACGAGCAGTACTTC. Its translation: CASSYSSTSYEQYF.

Concerning this clonotype: A much bigger clone sits one base away, suggesting this may be a read error. The V gene is TRBV5-1, the J gene TRBJ1-1; D is possibly TRBD1 (6 bases). The V gene lost 0 bases and the J gene lost 1 base, with 10 bases spanning the gap. Germline CDR1 is SGHRS and CDR2 is YFSETQ. This CDR3 has 15 residues. The CDR3 is CASSLDGGRNTEAFF. CDR3 DNA: TGCGCCAGCAGCTTGGACGGGGGGCGGAACACTGAAGCTTTCTTT. Variable domain in full (rest from reference TRBV5-1 and TRBJ1-1): KAGVTQTPRYLIKTRGQQVTLSCSPISGHRSVSWYQQTPGQGLQFLFEYFSETQRNKGNFPGRFSGRQFSNSRSEMNVSTLELGDSALYLCASSLDGGRNTEAFFGQGTRLTVV.

In its sample, this clonotype was seen many times. The chain employs TRBV7-2 and TRBJ1-4; D not resolved. CDR1 SGHTA and CDR2 FQGNSA come from the germline V gene. V shed 3 bases and J shed 7 bases, with 12 bases lying between them. The CDR3 is 14 residues long. CDR3 bases: TGTGCCAGCAGCTTTTCGAGTTGGGGTGAAAAACTGTTTTTT. It specifies CASSFSSWGEKLFF.

The chain employs TRBV19 and TRBJ1-5; no definite D call. In germline, CDR1 is LNHDA, CDR2 SQIVND (reference sequence). The CDR3 contains 13 residues. V dropped 0 bases and J dropped 9 bases, with 9 bases sitting between them. The chain's CDR3 is CASSIDRLRPQHF. The CDR3 bases are TGTGCCAGTAGTATAGACCGTTTGAGGCCCCAGCATTTT.

The sample holds a few counts of this clonotype. This chain connects TRBV4-1 to TRBJ1-1; D gene ambiguous. Germline V gene data show CDR1 as MGHRA and CDR2 as YSYEKL. Trimming took off 1 base at V and 4 bases at J, with 13 bases between the two ends. The CDR3 has 15 residues. Here the CDR3 reads CASSQGRGLGTEAFF. CDR3 nucleotide sequence: TGCGCCAGCAGCCAAGGTCGAGGGTTGGGCACTGAAGCTTTCTTT.

This clonotype was seen ten or more times. The chain uses TRBV28 and TRBJ2-1, with unresolved D. The V and J ends lost 2 bases and 0 bases respectively, with 8 bases between them. This CDR3 is 15 amino acids long. Germline CDR1 MDHEN, CDR2 SYDVKM. The CDR3 protein is CASSLGPSSYNEQFF. Written as DNA, the CDR3 is TGTGCCAGCAGTTTAGGGCCTAGCTCCTACAATGAGCAGTTCTTC.

This clonotype appeared many times. This chain connects TRBV20-1 to TRBJ2-2; D remains unclear. Germline CDR1 is DFQATT and CDR2 is SNEGSKA (reference sequence). This CDR3 comprises 13 residues. The ends were cut back, 1 base at V and 4 bases at J, with 7 bases in the middle. CDR3 sequence: CSARVQLTGELFF. The CDR3, as DNA: TGCAGTGCTAGAGTCCAGCTCACCGGGGAGCTGTTTTTT.

This clonotype occurred a few times. The V and J genes are TRBV4-3 and TRBJ2-2, with D unclear. The CDR3 has 12 amino acids. From germline, CDR1 is LGHNA and CDR2 YSLEER. Deletions cut 5 bases from V and 6 bases from J, with 7 bases between. Here the CDR3 reads CASSTSAGELFF. CDR3 nucleotide sequence: TGCGCCAGCAGCACCTCGGCCGGGGAGCTGTTTTTT.

Many counts were recorded for this clonotype. The chain links TRBV5-1 to TRBJ1-2; maybe TRBD1 (6 bases). Germline values: CDR1 SGHRS, CDR2 YFSETQ. This CDR3 comprises 15 residues. Trimming shortened V by 2 bases and J by 1 base, and 12 bases separated the two germline ends. DNA of the CDR3: TGCGCCAGCAGCTTTTCAGGGGTCGATAACTATGGCTACACCTTC. Residues: CASSFSGVDNYGYTF.

This clonotype was counted ten times or more. This chain uses TRBV7-2 with TRBJ1-2, with a tentative D call TRBD1 (6 bases). This CDR3 region has 13 residues. V was cut by 2 bases and J by 5 bases, with 9 bases left in between. The V gene's germline CDR1 is SGHTA and CDR2 FQGNSA. Here the CDR3 reads CASSLSGAYGYTF. CDR3 sequence (DNA): TGTGCCAGCAGCTTATCGGGGGCGTATGGCTACACCTTC. Filled out from reference TRBV7-2 and TRBJ1-2, the complete variable domain reads GAGVSQSPSNKVTEKGKDVELRCDPISGHTALYWYRQSLGQGLEFLIYFQGNSAPDKSGLPSDRFSAERTGGSVSTLTIQRTQQEDSAVYLCASSLSGAYGYTFGSGTRLTVV.

This clonotype has a count of ten or more. The chain has TRBV7-6 and TRBJ1-1; unclear D gene. CDR1 is SGHVS and CDR2 is FNYEAQ in the germline V gene. The V end lost 4 bases, the J end lost 5 bases, and 11 bases lay between the germline ends. The CDR3 has 13 amino acids. The CDR3 is CASSSNVGTEAFF. For the CDR3, the DNA is TGTGCCAGCAGCTCAAACGTGGGGACTGAAGCTTTCTTT. Full variable domain (remainder filled in from reference TRBV7-6 and TRBJ1-1): GAGVSQSPRYKVTKRGQDVALRCDPISGHVSLYWYRQALGQGPEFLTYFNYEAQQDKSGLPNDRFSAERPEGSISTLTIQRTEQRDSAMYRCASSSNVGTEAFFGQGTRLTVV.

The rearrangement joins TRBV6-1 to TRBJ2-3, with 7 positions matching TRBD1. Losses at the gene ends were 5 bases for V and 2 bases for J; bases not matched to a gene: 10. Per the germline V gene, CDR1 is MNHNS and CDR2 is SASEGT. CDR3 size: 16 residues. The CDR3 here is CASSSRDREYTDTQYF. CDR3 bases: TGTGCCAGCAGTTCCAGGGACAGAGAATACACAGATACGCAGTATTTT.

The chain carries TRBV12-3 or TRBV12-4 and TRBJ1-1; D perhaps matches TRBD1 (5 bases). V was trimmed by 2 bases and J by 4 bases, leaving 11 bases between them. The CDR3 has 14 amino acids. The CDR3 nucleotides are TGTGCCAGCAGTTTAAAGGGGTTAGCCACTGAAGCTTTCTTT. Translating it yields CASSLKGLATEAFF.

This clonotype was counted many times. The chain has TRBV7-3 and TRBJ2-1; the match to TRBD1 covers 8 bases. This CDR3 contains 16 residues. V lost 5 bases and J lost 5; bases outside the gene matches: 11. CDR1 SGHTA and CDR2 FQGTGA come from the germline V gene. CDR3 protein: CASSPRTGQGDNEQFF. CDR3 nucleotide sequence: TGTGCCAGCAGCCCGAGGACAGGGCAGGGAGACAATGAGCAGTTCTTC.

The V and J genes are TRBV6-1 and TRBJ1-1; D is possibly TRBD1 (6 bases). This CDR3 region has 13 residues. V was pared by 8 bases and J by 3 bases, with 13 bases between. Germline CDR1 and CDR2: MNHNS and SASEGT. This CDR3 is CASWGLVDTEAFF. CDR3 in DNA: TGTGCCAGCTGGGGGCTCGTAGACACTGAAGCTTTCTTT.

As to this clonotype: A single base separates this from a much larger clone, so it may be a read error. The DNA for the CDR3 is TGTGCCAGCAGCCAAGGTCTTTCGACAGGGGATGGCTACACCTTC. Its translation is CASSQGLSTGDGYTF. The chain carries TRBV3-1 and TRBJ1-2; TRBD1 matches 8 bases. V lost 1 base, J lost 6 bases, and 7 bases stayed unmatched. The V gene's germline CDR1 is LGHDT and CDR2 YNNKEL (reference sequence). This CDR3 region has 15 residues.

This clonotype was seen a handful of times. This may be a read error, as it is one base from a much larger clone. The genes are TRBV7-2 and TRBJ2-1, with a weak D call TRBD2 (5 bases). This CDR3 is 15 amino acids long. Germline loops: CDR1 SGHTA, CDR2 FQGNSA. DNA of the CDR3: TGTGCCAGCAGCTTAGAACTAGGTACCTACAATGGGCAGTTCTTC. Encoded protein: CASSLELGTYNGQFF.

This clonotype came up many times. The rearrangement uses TRBV28 and TRBJ1-1; weak D call: TRBD1 (6 bases). Looked up from germline, CDR1 is MDHEN and CDR2 is SYDVKM. V was trimmed by 6 bases and J by 6 bases, leaving 14 bases between them. This CDR3 contains 13 residues. Written as DNA, the CDR3 is TGTGCCAGCAGCCTAGGGGGATATGCTGAAGCTTTCTTT. It yields the protein CASSLGGYAEAFF. The complete variable domain, with remaining parts taken from reference TRBV28 and TRBJ1-1, reads DVKVTQSSRYLVKRTGEKVFLECVQDMDHENMFWYRQDPGLGLRLIYFSYDVKMKEKGDIPEGYSVSREKKERFSLILESASTNQTSMYLCASSLGGYAEAFFGQGTRLTVV.

This clonotype was found many times. The junction does not match germline at one end; this may be a read error. The chain employs TRBV28 and TRBJ2-7, with 7 bases lining up with TRBD1. CDR1 and CDR2 from the germline V gene are MDHEN and SYDVKM. This CDR3 region has 12 residues. The CDR3, as DNA: TGTGCCAGCAGTCTCGTCAGACAGGGAACAGACTTC. Its protein product is CASSLVRQGTDF.

This clonotype was seen only a few times. The chain uses TRBV20-1 and TRBJ1-5, with 8 bases fitting TRBD1. J lost 3 bases, V lost 1 base, and 8 bases had no gene match. The CDR3 runs 16 residues. Germline lookup yields CDR1 DFQATT and CDR2 SNEGSKA (reference sequence). The CDR3 bases are TGCAGTGCTAGAGGGGGAGGGACAGGAAACAATCAGCCCCAGCATTTT. Amino acid sequence: CSARGGGTGNNQPQHF.

The CDR3 region is CASSLEGTRKQAFF. The CDR3 region has the DNA TGTGCCAGCAGCTTGGAAGGGACTCGAAAACAAGCTTTCTTT. This rearrangement joins TRBV5-4 to TRBJ1-1, with D possibly TRBD1 on 5 matching bases. V lost 0 bases to trimming and J lost 9 bases, with 15 bases between them. This CDR3 has 14 amino acids. Germline CDR1 and CDR2: SGHNT and YYREEE (reference sequence).